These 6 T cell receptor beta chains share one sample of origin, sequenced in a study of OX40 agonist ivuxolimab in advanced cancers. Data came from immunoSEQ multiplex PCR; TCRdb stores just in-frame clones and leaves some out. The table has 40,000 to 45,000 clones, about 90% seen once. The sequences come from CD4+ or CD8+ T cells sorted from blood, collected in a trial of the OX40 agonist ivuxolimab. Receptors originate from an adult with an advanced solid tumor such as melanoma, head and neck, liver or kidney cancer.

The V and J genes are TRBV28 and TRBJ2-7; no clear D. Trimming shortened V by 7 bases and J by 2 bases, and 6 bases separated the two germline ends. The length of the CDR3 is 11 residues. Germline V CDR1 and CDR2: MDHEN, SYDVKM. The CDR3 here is CASKGTYEQYF. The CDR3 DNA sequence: TGTGCCAGCAAAGGGACCTACGAGCAGTACTTC.

The CDR3, as DNA: TGTGCCAGCTCACGTCTGGAGGACTATGGCTACACCTTC. Its protein product is CASSRLEDYGYTF. The gene calls are TRBV18 and TRBJ1-2, with D hard to call. V gave up 4 bases and J gave up 3 bases, with 9 bases separating them. The CDR3 spans 13 residues. Germline V gene sequence: CDR1 KGHSH, CDR2 LQKENI.

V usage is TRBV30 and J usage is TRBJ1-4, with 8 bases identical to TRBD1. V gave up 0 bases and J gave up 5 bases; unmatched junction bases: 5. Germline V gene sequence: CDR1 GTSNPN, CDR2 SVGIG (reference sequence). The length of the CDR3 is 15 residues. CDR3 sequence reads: CAWSVQTGGNEKLFF. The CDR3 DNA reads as TGTGCCTGGAGTGTACAAACAGGGGGAAATGAAAAACTGTTTTTT. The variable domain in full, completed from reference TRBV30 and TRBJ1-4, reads SQTIHQWPATLVQPVGSPLSLECTVEGTSNPNLYWYRQAAGRGLQLLFYSVGIGQISSEVPQNLSASRPQDRQFILSSKKLLLSDSGFYLCAWSVQTGGNEKLFFGSGTQLSVL.

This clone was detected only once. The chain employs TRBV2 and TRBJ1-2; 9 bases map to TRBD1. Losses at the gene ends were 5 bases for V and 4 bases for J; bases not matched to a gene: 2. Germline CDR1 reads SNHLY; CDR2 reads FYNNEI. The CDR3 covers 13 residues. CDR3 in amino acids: CASSTGGGYGYTF. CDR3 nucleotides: TGTGCCAGCAGTACAGGGGGCGGCTATGGCTACACCTTC. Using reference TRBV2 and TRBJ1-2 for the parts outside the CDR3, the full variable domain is EPEVTQTPSHQVTQMGQEVILRCVPISNHLYFYWYRQILGQKVEFLVSFYNNEISEKSEIFDDQFSVERPDGSNFTLKIRSTKLEDSAMYFCASSTGGGYGYTFGSGTRLTVV.

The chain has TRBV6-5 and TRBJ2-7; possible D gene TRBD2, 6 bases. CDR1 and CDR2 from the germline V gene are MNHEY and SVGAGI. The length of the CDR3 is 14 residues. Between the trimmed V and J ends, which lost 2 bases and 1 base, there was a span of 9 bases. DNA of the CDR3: TGTGCCAGCAGTTACGGCGGGGTATCCTACGAGCAGTACTTC. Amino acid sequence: CASSYGGVSYEQYF.

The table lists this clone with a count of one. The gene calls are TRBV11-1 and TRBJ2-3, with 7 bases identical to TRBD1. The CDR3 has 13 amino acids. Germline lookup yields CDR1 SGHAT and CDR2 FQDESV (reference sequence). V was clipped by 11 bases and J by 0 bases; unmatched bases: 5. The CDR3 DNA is TGTGCCGTTTCGGACAGGAGCACAGATACGCAGTATTTT. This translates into CAVSDRSTDTQYF. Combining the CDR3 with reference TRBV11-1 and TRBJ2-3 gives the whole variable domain EAEVAQSPRYKITEKSQAVAFWCDPISGHATLYWYRQILGQGPELLVQFQDESVVDDSQLPKDRFSAERLKGVDSTLKIQPAELGDSAMYLCAVSDRSTDTQYFGPGTRLTVL.